This TCR beta chain was found in a study of T cells in Graves' hyperthyroidism and ophthalmopathy. The PBMCs were taken from approximately 9 ml of fresh peripheral blood. Germline V gene lookup returns CDR1 SGHTA and CDR2 FQGNSA. The CDR3 length is 12 residues. Notes on this clonotype: Germline and junction disagree at one end, which may indicate a read error.

What was amplified from RNA transcripts were TCR beta CDR3 regions. A set of HTBI primers served as the primers for a first-round RT-PCR of the TCR CDR3. TCRdb redid the calling of the multiplex PCR reads with MiXCR, one entry per CDR3 protein. The sample contains about 96,000 distinct CDR3 sequences, roughly 56% of which appear only once. The chain recombines TRBV7-2 with TRBJ2-2; tentatively, D is TRBD2 (6 bases). Material for sequencing was blood. This TCR derives from a woman in her forties with Graves' hyperthyroidism. CDR3 sequence reads: CTSSLWGTRAVF. CDR3 DNA: TGTACCAGCAGCCTCTGGGGGACTCGAGCTGTTTTT.